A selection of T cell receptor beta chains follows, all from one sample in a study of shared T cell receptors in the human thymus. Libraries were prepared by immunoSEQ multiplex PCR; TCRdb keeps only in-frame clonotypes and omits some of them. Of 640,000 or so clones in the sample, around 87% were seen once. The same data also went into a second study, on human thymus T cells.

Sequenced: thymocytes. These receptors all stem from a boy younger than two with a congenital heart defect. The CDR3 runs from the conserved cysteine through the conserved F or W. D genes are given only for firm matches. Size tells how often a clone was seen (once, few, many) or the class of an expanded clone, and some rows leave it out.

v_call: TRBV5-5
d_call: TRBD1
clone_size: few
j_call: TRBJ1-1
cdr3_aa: CASSLTGTGGKGDEAFF
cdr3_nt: TGTGCCAGCAGCCTGACCGGGACAGGGGGCAAGGGTGATGAAGCTTTCTTT

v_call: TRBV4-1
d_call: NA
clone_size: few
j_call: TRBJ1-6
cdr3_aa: CASSQDAISSYNSPLHF
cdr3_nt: TGCGCCAGCAGCCAAGATGCGATTAGCTCCTATAATTCCCCCCTCCACTTT

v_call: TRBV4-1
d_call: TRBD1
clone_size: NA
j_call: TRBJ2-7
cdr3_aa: CASSPFGIRDRVSYEQYF
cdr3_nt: TGCGCCAGCAGCCCCTTCGGAATCCGGGACAGGGTTTCCTACGAGCAGTACTTC

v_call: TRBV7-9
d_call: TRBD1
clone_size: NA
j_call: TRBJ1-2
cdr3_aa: CASSSWTGDYGYTF
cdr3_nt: TGTGCCAGCAGCTCCTGGACAGGGGACTATGGCTACACCTTC

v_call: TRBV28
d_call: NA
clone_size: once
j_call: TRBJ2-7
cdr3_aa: CASSFPQQGHGEQYF
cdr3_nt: TGTGCCAGCAGTTTTCCACAACAGGGCCACGGCGAGCAGTACTTC

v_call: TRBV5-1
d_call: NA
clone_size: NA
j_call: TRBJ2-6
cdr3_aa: CASSLGLDSGANVLTF
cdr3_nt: TGCGCCAGCAGCTTGGGGCTAGACTCTGGGGCCAACGTCCTGACTTTC

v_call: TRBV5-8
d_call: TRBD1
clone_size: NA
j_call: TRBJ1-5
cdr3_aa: CASSTTGGEQPQHF
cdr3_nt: TGTGCCAGCAGCACCACAGGGGGGGAACAGCCCCAGCATTTT

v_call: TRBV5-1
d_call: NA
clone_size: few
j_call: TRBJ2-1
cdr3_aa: CASSLEGGWNNEQFF
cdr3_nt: TGCGCCAGCAGCTTGGAAGGGGGTTGGAACAATGAGCAGTTCTTC

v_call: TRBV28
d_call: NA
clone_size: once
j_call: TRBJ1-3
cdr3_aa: CASSLGAGTDFSSGNTIYF
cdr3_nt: TGTGCCAGCAGTTTAGGTGCAGGGACTGATTTCAGCTCTGGAAACACCATATATTTT

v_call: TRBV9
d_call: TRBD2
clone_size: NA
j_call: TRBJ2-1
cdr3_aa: CASSDPPRQREGVYEQFF
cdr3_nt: TGTGCCAGCAGCGATCCTCCTAGGCAGCGGGAGGGGGTCTATGAGCAGTTCTTC

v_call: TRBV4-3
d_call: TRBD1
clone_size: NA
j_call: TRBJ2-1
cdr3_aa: CASSHRPRQGLDEQFF
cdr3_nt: TGCGCCAGCAGCCATCGACCGAGACAGGGTCTGGATGAGCAGTTCTTC

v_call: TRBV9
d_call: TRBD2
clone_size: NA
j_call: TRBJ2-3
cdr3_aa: CASSVGLARTSDTQYF
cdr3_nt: TGTGCCAGCAGCGTGGGACTAGCGAGAACATCGGATACGCAGTATTTT

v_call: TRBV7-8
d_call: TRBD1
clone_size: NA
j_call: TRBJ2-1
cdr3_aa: CASRKQGADEQFF
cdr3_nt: TGTGCCAGCAGGAAACAGGGGGCTGATGAGCAGTTCTTC

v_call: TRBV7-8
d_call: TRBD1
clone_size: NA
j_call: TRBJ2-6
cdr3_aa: CASSLGRTGRSGANVLTF
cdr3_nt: TGTGCCAGCAGCTTAGGACGGACAGGGAGATCTGGGGCCAACGTCCTGACTTTC

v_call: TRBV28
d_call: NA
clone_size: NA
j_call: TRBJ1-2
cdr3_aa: CASSFESGTLRLYGYTF
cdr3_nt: TGTGCCAGCAGCTTCGAATCGGGGACTCTGCGACTCTATGGCTACACCTTC

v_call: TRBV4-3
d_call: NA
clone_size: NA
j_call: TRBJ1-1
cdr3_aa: CASSLAIPDTQPEAFF
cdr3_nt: TGCGCCAGCAGCCTCGCAATACCGGACACTCAACCTGAAGCTTTCTTT

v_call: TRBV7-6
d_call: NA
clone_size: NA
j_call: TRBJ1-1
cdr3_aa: CASSPKTGLNTEAFF
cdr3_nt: TGTGCCAGCAGCCCGAAGACGGGTTTGAACACTGAAGCTTTCTTT

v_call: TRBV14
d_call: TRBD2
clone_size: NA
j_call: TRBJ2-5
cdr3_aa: CASSQKLAGAAGTQYF
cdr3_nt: TGTGCCAGCAGCCAAAAACTAGCGGGAGCGGCGGGGACCCAGTACTTC

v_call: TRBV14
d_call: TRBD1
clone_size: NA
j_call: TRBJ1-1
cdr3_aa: CASSQDGDRGPGTEAFF
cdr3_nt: TGTGCCAGCAGCCAAGATGGGGACAGGGGGCCGGGCACTGAAGCTTTCTTT

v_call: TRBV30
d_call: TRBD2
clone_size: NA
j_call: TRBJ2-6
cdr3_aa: CAWSVETSGRKPSGANVLTF
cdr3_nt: TGTGCCTGGAGTGTTGAGACTAGCGGGAGGAAACCCTCTGGGGCCAACGTCCTGACTTTC

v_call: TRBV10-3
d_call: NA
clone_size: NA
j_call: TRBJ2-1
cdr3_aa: CAISRERTILNEQFF
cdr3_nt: TGTGCCATCAGTCGGGAACGGACGATTCTAAATGAGCAGTTCTTC

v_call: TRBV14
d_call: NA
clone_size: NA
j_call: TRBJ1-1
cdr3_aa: CASSQEVRAEAFF
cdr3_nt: TGTGCCAGCAGCCAAGAGGTCAGGGCAGAAGCTTTCTTT

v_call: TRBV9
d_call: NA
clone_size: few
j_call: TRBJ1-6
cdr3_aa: CASSARGTKYSPLHF
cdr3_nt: TGTGCCAGCAGCGCTCGAGGGACAAAGTATTCCCCCCTCCACTTT

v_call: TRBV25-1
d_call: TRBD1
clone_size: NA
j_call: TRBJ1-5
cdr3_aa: CASSAGQENQPQHF
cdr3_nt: TGTGCCAGCAGTGCGGGACAGGAGAATCAGCCCCAGCATTTT

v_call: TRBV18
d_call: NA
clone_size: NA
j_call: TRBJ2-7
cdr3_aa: CASSPQGWNEQYF
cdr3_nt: TGTGCCAGCTCACCACAGGGGTGGAACGAGCAGTACTTC

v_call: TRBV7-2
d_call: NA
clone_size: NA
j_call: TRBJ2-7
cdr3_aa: CASSSLRSYEQYF
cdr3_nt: TGTGCCAGCAGCTCTCTACGTTCCTACGAGCAGTACTTC

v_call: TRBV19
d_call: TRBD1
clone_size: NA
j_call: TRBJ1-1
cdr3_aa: CASSIVRGQGATEAFF
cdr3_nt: TGTGCCAGTAGTATAGTCCGGGGACAGGGGGCCACTGAAGCTTTCTTT